The text below deals with one T cell receptor (beta chain). The antigen remains undetermined. The data belong to a study of T cell repertoires in aging, cancer and after chemotherapy. Study-wide context: Repeat sampling of healthy donors over several months to years showed clear clonal overlap.

This CDR3 has 13 residues. V was shortened by 5 bases and J by 4 bases, with 9 bases between the two germline ends. Study findings and constraints: Untreated cancer patients had significantly lower blood TCR diversity than age-matched healthy donors. These repertoire data do not allow conclusions about immunological memory after chemotherapy.

A mixed TRB-A/B primer pool amplified rearranged TRB by multiplex touch-down PCR. TCRdb reanalysed the multiplex PCR reads using MiXCR and keeps one entry per CDR3 protein. The table records approximately 3,500 distinct CDR3 sequences, more than 30% of them present only once. Amplification of TCR beta used genomic DNA extracted from peripheral blood. The source of this sequence is a human donor in good health. Sequenced input: blood. The chain has TRBV12-3 or TRBV12-4 and TRBJ1-3; D is undetermined. The CDR3 DNA follows: TGTGCCAGCAGTCCCTTTCCCGGAAACACCATATATTTT. It codes for CASSPFPGNTIYF.